This TCR beta chain was obtained from a study of blood T cell repertoires in COVID-19. The wider study: Acute and convalescent COVID-19 samples came from the United States, Italy and Spain.

TCRdb's table, derived via immunoSEQ multiplex PCR, lists solely in-frame clones and lacks some. The table has a few hundred thousand clones, roughly 80% seen once; the top ten hold less than 3.5%. CDR3 length: 15 residues. Germline V gene lookup returns CDR1 LGHNA and CDR2 YSLEER. V shed 3 bases, J shed 2 bases, and the junction held 6 bases outside the gene matches. The sequenced sample was peripheral blood. This sequence was found in a woman aged 18-29 years with acute or convalescent COVID-19. The chain is built from TRBV4-3 and TRBJ1-1; TRBD1 matches at 7 bases. The CDR3 is CASSQYRGPNTEAFF. The DNA for the CDR3 is TGCGCCAGCAGCCAGTACAGGGGTCCCAACACTGAAGCTTTCTTT.